This T cell receptor beta chain was captured by sequencing in a study of regulatory T cells in long-lasting Graves disease. Whole-study context: Freshly diagnosed Graves' patients had used antithyroid drugs for under 3 months.

CDR3 size: 14 residues. The V gene end was trimmed by 1 base and the J gene end by 9 bases; junction bases not matched to a gene: 8. Germline lookup yields CDR1 SGHDT and CDR2 YYEEEE. Construction of the TCR beta libraries employed iRepertoire HTBI primers in conjunction with Arm-PCR of CDR3 regions. TCRdb reprocessed the multiplex PCR reads via MiXCR and lists one record per CDR3 protein. The sample lists around 450,000 distinct CDR3 sequences, roughly 17% occurring once. This clonotype was recorded a few times. Time point denoted: newly diagnosed GD, antithyroid drugs for less than 3 months. RNA extracted from PBMCs served as the sequencing template. The sample was also reused in another study, on T cells in Graves' hyperthyroidism and ophthalmopathy. That study reports: First-round RT-PCR targeting the TCR CDR3 was performed with the HTBI primer set. Ophthalmopathy and stable hyperthyroidism were told apart by a 13 V-J model.

This sample comprised peripheral blood mononuclear cells (PBMCs), obtained at new diagnosis, from a patient treated with antithyroid drugs. The sequence was obtained from a man aged 40-49 years with Graves disease. The chain links TRBV5-6 to TRBJ2-7; TRBD2 matches at 9 bases. The CDR3 DNA reads TGTGCCAGCAGCTTGTGGACTAGCGCAACTAGGCAGTACTTC. Translated: CASSLWTSATRQYF.